Here is one T cell receptor (beta chain) with its context. Under the authors' procedure: The assay estimated nucleated cells by amplifying reference gene primers. The protocol was immunoSEQ multiplex PCR, while the TCRdb copy is restricted to in-frame clones and leaves out a portion. V, J and clone size reflect that table, while D and trimming were determined from the DNA. Among almost 250,000 clones listed, approximately 85% were seen once. This entry comes from a study of blood T cell repertoires in COVID-19. As for the study in general: Acute and convalescent COVID-19 specimens originated in the United States, Italy and Spain.

V lost 2 bases and J lost 4; bases outside the gene matches: 0. Germline-derived CDR1 and CDR2 are WSHSY and SAAADI. The CDR3 totals 14 residues. Researchers sorted participants into cohorts using their self-reported clinical history. Source material: PBMCs or T cells enriched from blood (not recorded which). This chain uses TRBV10-2 with TRBJ2-4; TRBD1 aligns across 9 bases. This TCR was recovered from a woman in her forties or fifties with acute COVID-19. Here the CDR3 DNA reads TGCGCCAGCAGTGAGGACAGGGGGAAAAACATTCAGTACTTC. Its translation is CASSEDRGKNIQYF.